These 4 T cell receptor beta chains share one sample of origin, sequenced in a study of cytomegalovirus exposure and HLA in healthy donors. 13 Jbeta primers and 60 Vbeta primers were used for the PCR. The data were produced by immunoSEQ multiplex PCR, yet TCRdb's version contains in-frame clones alone and is incomplete. The sample carries 85,000 to 130,000 clones, around 80% recorded once. The sample consisted of PBMCs. All receptors derive from a woman in her forties or fifties in good health and CMV-seropositive.

This clone was found a few times. V is TRBV2 and J is TRBJ1-1, with 7 bases lining up with TRBD1. The CDR3 consists of 14 residues. Germline values: CDR1 SNHLY, CDR2 FYNNEI. The V gene end was trimmed by 5 bases and the J gene end by 3 bases; junction bases not matched to a gene: 6. CDR3 DNA sequence: TGTGCCAGCAGTAACAGGGGAAGGGACACTGAAGCTTTCTTT. Amino acid sequence: CASSNRGRDTEAFF.

The V and J genes are TRBV4-1 and TRBJ2-5; the D gene is possibly TRBD1 (5 bases). Per the germline V gene, CDR1 is MGHRA and CDR2 is YSYEKL. Trimming removed 4 bases from V and 5 bases from J, with 14 bases in between. CDR3 length: 14 residues. The CDR3 reads CASSRQMRTETQYF. The CDR3, as DNA: TGCGCCAGCAGCCGACAGATGCGGACGGAGACCCAGTACTTC.

The chain couples TRBV7-9 to TRBJ1-2; a possible D gene is TRBD1 (5 bases). V gave up 1 base and J gave up 6 bases, with 15 bases separating them. This CDR3 region has 15 residues. Looked up from germline, CDR1 is SEHNR and CDR2 is FQNEAQ (reference sequence). The CDR3 DNA sequence: TGTGCCAGCAGCTTAGATCAGGGTTCTAGTGATGGCTACACCTTC. Translated, it gives CASSLDQGSSDGYTF.

This clone showed up just once. This rearrangement joins TRBV15 to TRBJ1-3; no clear D. The V end lost 3 bases, the J end lost 0 bases, and 9 bases lay between the germline ends. Germline-derived CDR1 and CDR2 are LNHNV and YYDKDF (reference sequence). The CDR3 extends over 15 amino acids. The CDR3 region is CATSREAFSGNTIYF. In DNA, the CDR3 is TGTGCCACCAGCAGGGAGGCGTTCTCTGGAAACACCATATATTTT.